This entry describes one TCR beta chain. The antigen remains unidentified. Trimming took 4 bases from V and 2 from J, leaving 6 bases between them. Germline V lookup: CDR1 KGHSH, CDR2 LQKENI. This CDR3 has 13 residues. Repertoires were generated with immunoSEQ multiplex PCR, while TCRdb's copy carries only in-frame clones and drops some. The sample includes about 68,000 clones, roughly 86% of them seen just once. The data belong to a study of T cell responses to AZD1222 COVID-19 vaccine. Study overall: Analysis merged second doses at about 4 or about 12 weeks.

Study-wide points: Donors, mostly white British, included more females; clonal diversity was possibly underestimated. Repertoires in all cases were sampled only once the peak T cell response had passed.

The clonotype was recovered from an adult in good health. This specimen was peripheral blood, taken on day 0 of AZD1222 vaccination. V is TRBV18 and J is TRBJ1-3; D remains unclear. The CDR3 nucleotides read TGTGCCAGCTCACAGGGAACTGGAAACACCATATATTTT. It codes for CASSQGTGNTIYF.